What follows is one T cell receptor beta chain and its context. No antigen is known for it. One end of the junction is discordant with germline, which a read error may explain. This sample was included in a study of blood T cells in healthy people across ages. The study's findings and limits: Across samples, TCR beta diversity tracked strongly with naive T cell percentage. Comparison with aged donors showed that long-lived donors had more naive CD4+ cells and higher diversity.

Alongside a J-beta primer mix, a sample-barcoded 5' primer served in a second PCR lasting about 7 to 11 cycles. TCRdb ran MiXCR on the 5' RACE reads and lists one entry per CDR3 protein. Of about 1.6 million distinct CDR3 sequences listed, 34% were seen once; the top ten hold approximately 10%. Each sample used at least 6 million PBMCs. Sequencing used blood. This sequence originates from a woman in her twenties or thirties in good health.

CDR3 nucleotide sequence: TGTGCCGGCAGGACCGGAACCGCCTACGAGCAGTACTTC. It codes for CAGRTGTAYEQYF. The chain uses TRBV28 and TRBJ2-7; D call uncertain. This CDR3 is 13 amino acids long. CDR1 and CDR2 from the germline V gene are MDHEN and SYDVKM.